Listed below are T cell receptor beta chains from one sample, sequenced in a study of blood T cells in healthy people across ages. One entry per CDR3 protein, called by TCRdb with MiXCR from the 5' RACE reads. The sample has fewer than 2,000,000 distinct CDR3 sequences; about 35% are singletons. Specimen: blood. These TCRs come from a woman in her 30s in good health. Each CDR3 is given with its conserved first and last residue. A D gene is named only where the DNA matches it firmly. Not all rows give a size; the values are once, few, many and, for expanded clones, a class.

cdr3_aa: CASLRAQAAKTQYF; cdr3_nt: TGTGCCAGCCTCAGGGCCCAGGCGGCGAAGACCCAGTACTTC; v_call: TRBV6-1; clone_size: NA; d_call: NA; j_call: TRBJ2-5
cdr3_aa: CASSPGGTLTDTQYF; cdr3_nt: TGTGCCAGCAGCCCAGGGGGTACCCTCACAGATACGCAGTATTTT; v_call: TRBV3-1; clone_size: few; d_call: TRBD1; j_call: TRBJ2-3
cdr3_aa: CASSQVAYNEQFF; cdr3_nt: TGCGCCAGCAGCCAAGTCGCATACAATGAGCAGTTCTTC; v_call: TRBV4-1; clone_size: many; d_call: NA; j_call: TRBJ2-1
cdr3_aa: CSAPKGYNEQFF; cdr3_nt: TGCAGTGCTCCAAAGGGGTACAATGAGCAGTTCTTC; v_call: TRBV20-1; clone_size: few; d_call: NA; j_call: TRBJ2-1
cdr3_aa: CASSHGGQTANYGYTF; cdr3_nt: TGTGCCAGCAGCCATGGGGGACAGACAGCTAACTATGGCTACACCTTC; v_call: TRBV3-1; clone_size: few; d_call: TRBD1; j_call: TRBJ1-2
cdr3_aa: CSSESSGANVLTF; cdr3_nt: TGCAGTTCCGAGTCCTCTGGGGCCAACGTCCTGACTTTC; v_call: TRBV20-1; clone_size: NA; d_call: NA; j_call: TRBJ2-6
cdr3_aa: CASSQDGPGLSNNGYTF; cdr3_nt: TGTGCCAGCAGCCAAGATGGGCCAGGGCTCTCGAATAATGGCTACACCTTC; v_call: TRBV3-1; clone_size: few; d_call: NA; j_call: TRBJ1-2
cdr3_aa: CSARVSGVRYEQYF; cdr3_nt: TGCAGTGCTAGAGTGTCAGGGGTCCGTTACGAGCAGTACTTC; v_call: TRBV20-1; clone_size: NA; d_call: NA; j_call: TRBJ2-7
cdr3_aa: CASSVSYYNEQFF; cdr3_nt: TGTGCCAGCAGCGTTTCGTACTACAATGAGCAGTTCTTC; v_call: TRBV9; clone_size: few; d_call: NA; j_call: TRBJ2-1
cdr3_aa: CSAKQGVTEAFF; cdr3_nt: TGCAGTGCAAAACAGGGGGTCACTGAAGCTTTCTTT; v_call: TRBV20-1; clone_size: NA; d_call: TRBD1; j_call: TRBJ1-1
cdr3_aa: CATSPGTSGRAGFRETQYF; cdr3_nt: TGTGCCACCTCCCCCGGGACTAGCGGGAGGGCCGGGTTCCGGGAGACCCAGTACTTC; v_call: TRBV6-1; clone_size: few; d_call: TRBD2; j_call: TRBJ2-5
cdr3_aa: CASSGGQLINEQFF; cdr3_nt: TGTGCCAGCAGCGGGGGACAGCTAATCAATGAGCAGTTCTTC; v_call: TRBV7-2; clone_size: NA; d_call: TRBD1; j_call: TRBJ2-1
cdr3_aa: CSAKTGDGTDTQYF; cdr3_nt: TGCAGTGCCAAGACAGGGGACGGCACAGATACGCAGTATTTT; v_call: TRBV20-1; clone_size: NA; d_call: TRBD1; j_call: TRBJ2-3
cdr3_aa: CASSQSVPGLAGSSYNEQFF; cdr3_nt: TGTGCCAGCAGCCAATCCGTCCCGGGACTAGCAGGGAGCTCCTACAATGAGCAGTTCTTC; v_call: TRBV3-1; clone_size: NA; d_call: TRBD2; j_call: TRBJ2-1